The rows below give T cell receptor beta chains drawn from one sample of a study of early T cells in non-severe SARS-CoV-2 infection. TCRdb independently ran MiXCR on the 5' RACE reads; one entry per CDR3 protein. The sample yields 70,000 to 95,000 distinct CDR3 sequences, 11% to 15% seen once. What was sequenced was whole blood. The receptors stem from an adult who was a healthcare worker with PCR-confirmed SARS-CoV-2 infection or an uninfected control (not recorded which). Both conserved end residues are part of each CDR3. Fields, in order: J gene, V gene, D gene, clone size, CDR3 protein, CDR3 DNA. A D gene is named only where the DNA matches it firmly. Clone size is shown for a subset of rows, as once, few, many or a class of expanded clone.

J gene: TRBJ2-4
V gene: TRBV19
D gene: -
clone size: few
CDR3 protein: CASTATSVKAKNIQYF
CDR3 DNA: TGTGCCAGTACCGCGACATCAGTAAAAGCCAAAAACATTCAGTACTTC

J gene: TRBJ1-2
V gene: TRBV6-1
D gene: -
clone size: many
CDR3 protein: CASSDRAVYGYTF
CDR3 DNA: TGTGCCAGCAGCGACCGGGCCGTCTATGGCTACACCTTC

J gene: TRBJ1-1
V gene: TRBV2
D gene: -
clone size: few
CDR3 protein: CASRLSWDTEAFF
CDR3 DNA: TGTGCCAGCAGGCTCTCCTGGGACACTGAAGCTTTCTTT

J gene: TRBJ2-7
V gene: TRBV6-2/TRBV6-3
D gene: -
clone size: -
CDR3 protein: CASSYSVVGRGEQYF
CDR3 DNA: TGTGCCAGCAGTTACTCTGTAGTGGGGAGAGGGGAGCAGTACTTC

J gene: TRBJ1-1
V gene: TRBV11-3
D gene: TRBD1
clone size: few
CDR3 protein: CASSRDRNTEAFF
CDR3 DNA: TGTGCCAGCAGCCGGGACAGAAACACTGAAGCTTTCTTT

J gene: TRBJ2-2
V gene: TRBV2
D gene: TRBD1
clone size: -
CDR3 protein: CARGQVVGELFF
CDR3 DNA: TGTGCCAGGGGACAGGTCGTCGGGGAGCTGTTTTTT

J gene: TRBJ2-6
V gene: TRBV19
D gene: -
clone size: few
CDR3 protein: CASRTGTSSGANVLTF
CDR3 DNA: TGTGCCAGTAGGACAGGGACTAGCTCTGGGGCCAACGTCCTGACTTTC

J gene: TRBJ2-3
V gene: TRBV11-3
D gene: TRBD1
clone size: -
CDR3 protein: CASSIGTETSDTQYF
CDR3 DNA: TGTGCCAGCAGCATCGGGACAGAAACGTCCGATACGCAGTATTTT

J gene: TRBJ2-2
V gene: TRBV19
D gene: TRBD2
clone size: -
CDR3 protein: CASSGRGGTAGELFF
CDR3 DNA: TGTGCCAGTAGTGGCCGCGGGGGTACAGCCGGGGAGCTGTTTTTT

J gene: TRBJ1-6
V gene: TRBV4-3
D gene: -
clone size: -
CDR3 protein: CASSQEGASLNSPLHF
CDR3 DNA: TGCGCCAGCAGCCAAGAGGGGGCATCTCTGAATTCACCCCTCCACTTT

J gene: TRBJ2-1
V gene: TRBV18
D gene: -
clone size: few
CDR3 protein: CASSPQGLSYNEQFF
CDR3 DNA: TGTGCCAGCTCCCCTCAGGGGCTCTCCTACAATGAGCAGTTCTTC

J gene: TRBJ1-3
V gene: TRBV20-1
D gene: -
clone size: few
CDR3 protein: CSADTAGGNTIYF
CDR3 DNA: TGCAGTGCCGACACGGCAGGAGGAAACACCATATATTTT

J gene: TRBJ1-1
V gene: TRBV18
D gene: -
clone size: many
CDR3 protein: CASSFSGTEAFF
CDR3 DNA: TGTGCCAGCTCATTTTCCGGGACCGAAGCTTTCTTT

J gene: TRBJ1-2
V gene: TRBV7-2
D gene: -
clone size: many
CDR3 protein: CASSTDRTNYGYTF
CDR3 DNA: TGTGCCAGCAGCACAGACAGAACTAACTATGGCTACACCTTC

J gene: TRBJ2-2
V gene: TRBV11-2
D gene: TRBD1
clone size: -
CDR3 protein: CASSSRTGQTGELFF
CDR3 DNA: TGTGCCAGCAGCTCCCGGACAGGGCAAACCGGGGAGCTGTTTTTT

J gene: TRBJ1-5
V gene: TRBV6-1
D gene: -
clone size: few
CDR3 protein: CASSKAPTQSNQPQHF
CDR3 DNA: TGTGCCAGCAGTAAAGCGCCGACACAGAGCAATCAGCCCCAGCATTTT

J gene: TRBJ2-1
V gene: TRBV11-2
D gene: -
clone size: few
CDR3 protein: CASSFSRTRNNNEQFF
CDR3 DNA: TGTGCCAGCAGCTTTAGCCGAACTAGGAACAACAATGAGCAGTTCTTC